The clone carrying this T cell receptor beta chain showed up many times. The CDR3 has 15 amino acids. The germline gives CDR1 ENHRY, CDR2 SYGVKD. V was shortened by 3 bases and J by 0 bases, with 12 bases between the two germline ends. Time point defined: patch test 1, 2 weeks after DPC sensitization. Treatment reported: therapeutic diphenylcyclopropenone sensitization with weekly scalp DPC. This specimen comes from a study of human T cells and chemical hapten exposure. TCRdb recomputed calls from the RACE reads with MiXCR, one row per CDR3 protein. Among about 360,000 distinct CDR3 sequences listed, 5.5% to 8% were seen once.

This receptor was identified in a woman between 18 and 30 years old with alopecia areata. Some clones in this sample may be carry-over from other donors' samples. This chain links TRBV10-3 with TRBJ2-7; tentative D call: TRBD2 (6 bases). This specimen was whole blood, taken in connection with sensitization to the hapten diphenylcyclopropenone (DPC). The CDR3 loop is CAISESGLSSYEQYF. In nucleotides, the CDR3 is TGTGCCATCAGTGAATCAGGACTAAGCTCCTACGAGCAGTACTTC.